This TCR beta chain comes out of a study of identical twins' blood T cells. Concerning this clonotype: Its antigen is undetermined. A junction boundary mismatches the germline segment, possibly from a read error.

TCRdb used MiXCR to reprocess the 5' RACE reads, holding one entry per CDR3 protein. The top ten hold 5.5% to 7% of the sample, which has hundreds of thousands of distinct CDR3 sequences, about 28% seen once. Notes on the study in general: Shared CDR3 clonotype counts between two donors mainly tracked the product of their cloneset sizes, twins included.

CDR3 length equals 17 residues. Germline V lookup: CDR1 LNHDA, CDR2 SQIVND (reference sequence). The chain uses TRBV19 and TRBJ1-2, with 8 bases identical to TRBD1. Material: PBMCs. The TCR sequence derives from a woman aged 18-49 years in good health. The CDR3 nucleotides are TGTGCCAGTAGTCTGGAGGTTGGACAGGGCGCTAACTATTGCTACACCTTC. Translated: CASSLEVGQGANYCYTF.